This T cell receptor beta chain came from a study of shared clonotypes between healthy human individuals. Study-wide findings and caveats: Among the subsets, naive ones generally showed larger estimated richness than memory ones.

Naive-designated CD8 cells lacked CD45RO, were positively enriched for CCR7, and omitted terminally differentiated effector memory CD45RA+ cells. Comments on this clone: Its antigen is currently unknown.

TCRdb's copy holds only in-frame clones and misses some; the assay was immunoSEQ multiplex PCR. The repertoire holds about 2.1 million clones, with around 93% as singletons. V was shortened by 2 bases and J by 2 bases, with 10 bases between the two germline ends. This CDR3 region has 14 residues. CDR1 is SEHNR, CDR2 FQNEAQ, per germline (reference sequence). This TCR derives from a man aged 18 to 29 in good health. Some clones in this sample may be carry-over from other donors' samples. The rearrangement links TRBV7-9 to TRBJ2-7; D remains unclear. The sequencing sample was made of naive CD8+ T cells from PBMCs. In nucleotides, the CDR3 is TGTGCCAGCAGCTTACCACCGCCGACCTACGAGCAGTACTTC. This encodes CASSLPPPTYEQYF.